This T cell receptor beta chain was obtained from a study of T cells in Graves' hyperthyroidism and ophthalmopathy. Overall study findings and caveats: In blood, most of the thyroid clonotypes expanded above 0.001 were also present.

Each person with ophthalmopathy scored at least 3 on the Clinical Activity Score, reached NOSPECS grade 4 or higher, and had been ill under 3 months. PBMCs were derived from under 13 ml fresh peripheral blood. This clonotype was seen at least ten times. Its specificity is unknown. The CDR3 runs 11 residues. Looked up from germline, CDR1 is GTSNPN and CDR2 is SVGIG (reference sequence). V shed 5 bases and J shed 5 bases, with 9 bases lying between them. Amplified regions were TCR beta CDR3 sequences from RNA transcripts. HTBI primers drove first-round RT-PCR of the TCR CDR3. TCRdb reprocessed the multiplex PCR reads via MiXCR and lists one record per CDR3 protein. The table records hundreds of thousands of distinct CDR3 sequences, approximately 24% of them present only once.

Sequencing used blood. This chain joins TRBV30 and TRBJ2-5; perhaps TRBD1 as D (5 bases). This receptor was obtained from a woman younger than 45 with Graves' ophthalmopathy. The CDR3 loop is CAWGAEETQYF. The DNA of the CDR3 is TGTGCCTGGGGGGCCGAGGAGACCCAGTACTTC.